This T cell receptor (beta chain) was captured by sequencing in a study of shared clonotypes between healthy human individuals. Regarding the study as a whole: Richness estimates generally favored naive over memory subsets. The study drew on few donors, limiting represented genetic and exposure-history diversity. Naive CD4 clonotype sharing across several donors was about 5.3%.

In this sample, this clone turned up once. Its antigen is currently unknown. Germline CDR1 is MDHEN and CDR2 is SYDVKM. The CDR3 loop spans 14 amino acids. Trimming shortened V by 5 bases and J by 5 bases, and 13 bases separated the two germline ends. The data were produced by immunoSEQ multiplex PCR, yet TCRdb's version contains in-frame clones alone and is incomplete. The repertoire holds approximately 2.5 million clones, under 95% seen once, with about 0.39% in the top ten. The chain joins TRBV28 to TRBJ2-1; a possible D gene is TRBD2 (5 bases). The sequence was collected from a man between 18 and 35 years old in good health. Some clones in this sample may be carry-over from other donors' samples. The sequenced sample consisted of naive CD4+ T cells from PBMCs. Regarding subset: CD45RA+ positively selected. The CDR3 reads CASSPPGNNNEQFF. DNA of the CDR3: TGTGCCAGCAGTCCCCCGGGAAATAACAATGAGCAGTTCTTC.